This TCR beta chain was captured by sequencing in a study of early T cells in non-severe SARS-CoV-2 infection. Study information: Chains were unpaired, as sequencing was done on bulk RNA from unsorted whole blood.

This clonotype was counted ten times or more. This CDR3 is 12 amino acids long. Germline V gene lookup returns CDR1 SGHNT and CDR2 YENEEA. The V end lost 4 bases, the J end lost 7 bases, and 10 bases lay between the germline ends. Unique molecular identifiers tagged individual cDNA molecules. MiXCR, run by TCRdb on the 5' RACE reads, gives a single entry per CDR3 protein. The sample lists approximately 37,000 distinct CDR3 sequences, 5.4% seen once, with about 6.1% in the top ten. The source material was whole blood, sampled at baseline. This clonotype was sampled from an adult who was a healthcare worker with PCR-confirmed SARS-CoV-2 infection or an uninfected control (not recorded which). The chain is built from TRBV11-3 and TRBJ1-1; no clear D gene. The DNA of the CDR3 is TGTGCCAGCAGCTCGACCCTCAATGAAGCTTTCTTT. Amino acids: CASSSTLNEAFF.